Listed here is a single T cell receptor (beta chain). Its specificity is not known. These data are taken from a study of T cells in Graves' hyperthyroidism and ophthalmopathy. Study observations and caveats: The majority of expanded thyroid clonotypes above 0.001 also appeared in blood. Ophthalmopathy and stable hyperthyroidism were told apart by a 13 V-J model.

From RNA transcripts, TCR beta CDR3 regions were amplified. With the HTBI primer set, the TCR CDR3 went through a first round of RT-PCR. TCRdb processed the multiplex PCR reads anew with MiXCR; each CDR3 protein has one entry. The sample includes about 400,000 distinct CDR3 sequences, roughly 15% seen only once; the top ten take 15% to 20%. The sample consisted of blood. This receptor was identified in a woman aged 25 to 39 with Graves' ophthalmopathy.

This chain's CDR3 is CASKVRRDNTEAFF. CDR3 DNA: TGTGCCAGCAAGGTACGGCGGGACAACACTGAAGCTTTCTTT. This rearrangement joins TRBV12-3 or TRBV12-4 to TRBJ1-1; D might be TRBD1 (5 bases). V dropped 7 bases and J dropped 2 bases, with 14 bases sitting between them. The CDR3 is 14 amino acids.